The entry below gives a single T cell receptor beta chain sequence along with its context. The antigen this receptor binds is unknown. It has no much larger one-base neighbor in the sample; base qualities were not kept. The germline ends are 9 bases apart after V is trimmed by 1 base and J by 10 bases. The germline V gene sets CDR1 to SGHRS and CDR2 to YFSETQ. The CDR3 sequence holds 13 residues, the cysteine and phenylalanine included. Here the CDR3 DNA is all that survives: 39 bases in frame from base 1. TCRbeta CDR3 regions were amplified from genomic DNA by means of the immunoSEQ Assay, a bias-controlled multiplex PCR. In the authors' own workflow: The number of nucleated cells in each sample was estimated from the amplification of reference gene primers within the assay. Sequence reads were collapsed and filtered to measure the absolute abundance of every unique TCRbeta CDR3 rearrangement. For each sample, productive Simpson clonality was calculated as the square root of Simpson's diversity index over productive rearrangements. TCRdb obtained this table from immuneACCESS and retained in-frame rearrangements with V and J assigned. These tables miss some clones; where compared with another copy, unresolved V genes account for less than half of the shortfall, and the remainder is unexplained. Clonal size and the V and J genes are those of that table, whereas D and trimming came from the DNA. Present in this sample are more than 100,000 clones, less than 90% of which were seen just once. Of the sample, around 9.9% falls within the top ten clones.

The data belong to a study of blood T cell repertoires in COVID-19 (dated by TCRdb to about 2020). About the full investigation: Samples from collaborators originated in the United States, Italy and Spain and spanned both the acute and convalescent phases of COVID-19. The prospective study material was composed of cDNA or gDNA derived from T cells, B-cell-depleted T cells, or PBMCs. Deeply sampled blood TCRbeta repertoires from subjects exposed to, actively infected with, or recovered from COVID-19 were included in the dataset. A freely available public database, intended as a resource for researchers studying the immune response to SARS-CoV-2, is where the repertoires were released. Samples came from the ongoing ImmuneRACE study (first 160 participants) plus 1,254 subjects from 6 global collaborators. Nearly every sample came with metadata listing a de-identified subject ID, COVID-19 status, age in years and sex. Where available, HLA class I and class II types were taken from metadata supplied by the sample provider and were not determined by assay-based typing. On the study overall, not on this receptor specifically: How much clinical and demographic metadata was included differed by source and by participant, and the metadata was provided uncurated.

Collaborating institutions collected whole blood in K2EDTA tubes following their own protocols. For TCRbeta analysis, collaborators shipped samples in one of three forms: frozen whole blood, isolated PBMCs, or DNA extracted from either of those sample types. The TCR comes from a man older than 75 with acute or convalescent COVID-19. Sequenced sample: peripheral blood. This sequence uses TRBV5-1 and TRBJ1-6, with the D gene uncertain. The encoded CDR3 is CASSLTQSSPLHF. The DNA reads as follows: TGCGCCAGCAGCTTGACCCAGTCCTCACCCCTCCACTTT.